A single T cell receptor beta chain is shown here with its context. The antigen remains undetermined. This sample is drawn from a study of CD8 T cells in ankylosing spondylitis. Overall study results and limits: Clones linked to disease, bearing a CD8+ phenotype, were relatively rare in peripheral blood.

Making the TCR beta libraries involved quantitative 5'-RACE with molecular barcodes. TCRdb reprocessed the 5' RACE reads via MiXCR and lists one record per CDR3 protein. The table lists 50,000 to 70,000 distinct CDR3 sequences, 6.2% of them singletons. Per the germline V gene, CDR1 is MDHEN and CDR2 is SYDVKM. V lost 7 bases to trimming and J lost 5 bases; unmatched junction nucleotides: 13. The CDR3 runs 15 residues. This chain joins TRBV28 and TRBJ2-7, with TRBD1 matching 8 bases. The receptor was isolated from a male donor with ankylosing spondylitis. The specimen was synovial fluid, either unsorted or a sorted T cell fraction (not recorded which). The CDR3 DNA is TGTGCCAGCACCCCTTCCGAGACAGGGGCTGACGAGCAGTACTTC. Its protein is CASTPSETGADEQYF.